This T cell receptor (beta chain) is from a study of T cell changes during pregnancy in multiple sclerosis. The CDR3 is 14 amino acids. The V end was cut by 5 bases, the J end by 0 bases, with 11 bases between. CDR1 is MDHEN and CDR2 is SYDVKM in the germline V gene. Sequenced by immunoSEQ multiplex PCR; TCRdb stores in-frame clones only, minus some. The sample comprises tens of thousands of clones, roughly 92% of which are singletons, and roughly 3.6% rests with the top ten. This clonotype originated in a female donor in good health, enrolled as a control in a pregnancy study. V gene TRBV28 combines with J gene TRBJ2-7; a possible D gene is TRBD2 (5 bases). The specimen comprised peripheral blood, sampled after pregnancy. CDR3 region: CASSAPGISYEQYF. In DNA form, the CDR3 reads TGTGCCAGCAGTGCACCCGGGATCTCCTACGAGCAGTACTTC.